This T cell receptor (beta chain) is from a study of cytomegalovirus exposure and HLA in healthy donors. Method: immunoSEQ multiplex PCR; TCRdb's copy keeps in-frame clones and lacks some. This sample has more than 100,000 clones, with 85% to 90% found just once. CDR3 length equals 12 residues. Looked up from germline, CDR1 is MNHEY and CDR2 is SVGAGI. The V end lost 6 bases, the J end lost 3 bases, and 9 bases lay between the germline ends. Material: PBMCs. This clonotype was obtained from a woman aged 18-30 years in good health and CMV-seropositive. This sequence joins TRBV6-5 and TRBJ2-7, with D perhaps matching TRBD1 (5 bases). CDR3 bases: TGTGCCAGCAGCTATCAGGGCTACGAGCAGTACTTC. Amino acids: CASSYQGYEQYF.